The sequence of this T cell receptor (beta chain) was determined in a study of shared clonotypes between healthy human individuals. Whole-study findings and limits: Non-shared clonotypes displayed generation probabilities falling below those of clonotypes present in all four donors. There were few donors, and this limited the genetic and exposure-history diversity represented.

Division of CD4+ cells produced a CD45RA+ naive subset and a CD45RA-negative memory subset. A word on this clone: Its cognate antigen is unknown. Distinct nucleotide sequences in the sample also encode this CDR3.

As handled by the study authors: Sequence data from immunoSEQ were junction-only and lacked quality scores; consequently, filtering differed. Sequencing was performed with immunoSEQ multiplex PCR; in TCRdb, only in-frame clones are kept and a portion is missing. Clone size and V and J calls were adopted from that table, with D and trimming inferred from the DNA. Here the sample spans about 980,000 clones, 70% to 85% being singletons. This TCR came from a man younger than 35 in good health. Sequencing was performed on memory CD4+ T cells sorted from blood. This sample's subset: CD45RA-negative fraction.

The chain's CDR3 is CASTWEDTGELFF. CDR3 coding DNA: TGCGCCAGCACTTGGGAGGACACCGGGGAGCTGTTTTTT. The chain uses TRBV5-1 and TRBJ2-2, with a weak D call TRBD2 (6 bases). The V gene's germline CDR1 is SGHRS and CDR2 YFSETQ. V lost 6 bases, J lost 3 bases, and 9 bases lay in between. This CDR3 has 13 residues.